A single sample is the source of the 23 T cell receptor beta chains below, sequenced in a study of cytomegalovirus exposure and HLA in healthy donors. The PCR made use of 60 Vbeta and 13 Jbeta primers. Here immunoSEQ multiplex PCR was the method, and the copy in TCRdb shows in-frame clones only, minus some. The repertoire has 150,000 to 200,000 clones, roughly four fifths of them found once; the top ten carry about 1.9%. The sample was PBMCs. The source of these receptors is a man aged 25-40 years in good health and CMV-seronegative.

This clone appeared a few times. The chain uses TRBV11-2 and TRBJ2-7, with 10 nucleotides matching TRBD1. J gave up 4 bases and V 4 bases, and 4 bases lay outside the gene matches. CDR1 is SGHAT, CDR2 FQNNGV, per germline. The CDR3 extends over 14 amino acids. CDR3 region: CASSSGQGKYEQYF. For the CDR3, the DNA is TGTGCCAGCAGCTCGGGACAGGGGAAGTACGAGCAGTACTTC.

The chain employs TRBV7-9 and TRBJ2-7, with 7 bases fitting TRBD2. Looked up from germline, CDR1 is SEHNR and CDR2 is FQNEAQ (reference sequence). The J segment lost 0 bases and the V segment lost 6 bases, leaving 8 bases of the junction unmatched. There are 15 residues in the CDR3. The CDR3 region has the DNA TGTGCCAGCAGTAATCAGCGGGAAGCCTCCTACGAGCAGTACTTC. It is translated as CASSNQREASYEQYF.

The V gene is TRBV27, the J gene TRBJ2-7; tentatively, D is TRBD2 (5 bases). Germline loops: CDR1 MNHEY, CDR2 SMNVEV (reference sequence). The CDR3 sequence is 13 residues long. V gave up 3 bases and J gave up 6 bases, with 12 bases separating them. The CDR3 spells CASSFVLASEQYF. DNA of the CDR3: TGTGCCAGCAGTTTTGTCCTAGCTAGCGAGCAGTACTTC.

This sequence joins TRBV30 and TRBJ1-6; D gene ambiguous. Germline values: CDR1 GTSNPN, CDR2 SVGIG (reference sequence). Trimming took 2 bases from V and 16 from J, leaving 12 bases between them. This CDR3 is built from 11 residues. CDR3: CAWSKTAQLHF. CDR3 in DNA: TGTGCCTGGAGTAAAACAGCCCAACTCCACTTT.

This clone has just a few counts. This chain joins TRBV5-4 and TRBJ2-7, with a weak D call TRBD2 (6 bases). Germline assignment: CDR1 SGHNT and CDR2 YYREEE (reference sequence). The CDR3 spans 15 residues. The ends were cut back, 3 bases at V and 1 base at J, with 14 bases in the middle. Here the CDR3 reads CASSSEGPKSYEQYF. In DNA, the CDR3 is TGTGCCAGCAGCTCGGAGGGCCCCAAATCCTACGAGCAGTACTTC.

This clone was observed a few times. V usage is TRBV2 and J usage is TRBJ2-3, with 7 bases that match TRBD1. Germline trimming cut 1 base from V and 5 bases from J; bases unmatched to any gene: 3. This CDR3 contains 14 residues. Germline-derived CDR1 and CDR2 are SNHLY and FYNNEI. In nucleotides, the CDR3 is TGTGCCAGCAGTGAAGGACAGGGCATAGATACGCAGTATTTT. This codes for CASSEGQGIDTQYF.

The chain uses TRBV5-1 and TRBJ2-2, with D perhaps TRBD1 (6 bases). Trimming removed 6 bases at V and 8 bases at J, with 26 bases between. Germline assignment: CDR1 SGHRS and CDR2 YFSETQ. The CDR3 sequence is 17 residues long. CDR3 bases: TGCGCCAGCACCTCATTTCATCAGGGGTCCTCGTTGGGGGAGCTGTTTTTT. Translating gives CASTSFHQGSSLGELFF.

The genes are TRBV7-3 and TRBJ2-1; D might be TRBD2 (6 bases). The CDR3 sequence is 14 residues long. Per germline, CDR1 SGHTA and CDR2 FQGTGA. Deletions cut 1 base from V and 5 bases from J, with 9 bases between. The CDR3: CASSLRLDHNEQFF. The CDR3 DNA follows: TGTGCCAGCAGCTTAAGACTAGATCACAATGAGCAGTTCTTC.

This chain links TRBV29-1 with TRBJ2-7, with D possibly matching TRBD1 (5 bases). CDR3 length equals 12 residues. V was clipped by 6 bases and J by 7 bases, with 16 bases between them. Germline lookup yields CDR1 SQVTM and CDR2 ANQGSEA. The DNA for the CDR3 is TGCAGCGTCCGATCGCCAGGGTATGAGCAGTACTTC. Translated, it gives CSVRSPGYEQYF.

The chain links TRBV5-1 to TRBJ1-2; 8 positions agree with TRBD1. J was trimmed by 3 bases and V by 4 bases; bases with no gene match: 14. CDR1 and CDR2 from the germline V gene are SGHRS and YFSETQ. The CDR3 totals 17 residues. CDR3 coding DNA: TGCGCCAGCAGCCCTACCGGGACAGGAACAAATGACTATGGCTACACCTTC. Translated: CASSPTGTGTNDYGYTF.

The CDR3 bases are TGCAGCGCCACTAGCGAGAATTACCAAGAGACCCAGTACTTC. It yields the protein CSATSENYQETQYF. The rearrangement links TRBV29-1 to TRBJ2-5, with 7 bases fitting TRBD2. Germline V gene lookup returns CDR1 SQVTM and CDR2 ANQGSEA. V gave up 7 bases and J gave up 0 bases; unmatched junction bases: 8. The CDR3 length is 14 residues.

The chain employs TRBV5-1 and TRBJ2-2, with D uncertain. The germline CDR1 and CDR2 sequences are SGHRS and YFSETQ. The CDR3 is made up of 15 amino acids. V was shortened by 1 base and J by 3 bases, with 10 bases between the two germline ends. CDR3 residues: CASSLRVSDTGELFF. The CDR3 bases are TGCGCCAGCAGCTTGCGGGTCAGTGACACCGGGGAGCTGTTTTTT.

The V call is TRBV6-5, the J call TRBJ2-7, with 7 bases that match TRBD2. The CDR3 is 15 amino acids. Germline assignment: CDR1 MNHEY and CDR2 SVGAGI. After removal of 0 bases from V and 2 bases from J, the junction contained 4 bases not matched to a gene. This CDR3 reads CASSYSRGLTYEQYF. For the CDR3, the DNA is TGTGCCAGCAGTTACTCTCGGGGACTAACCTACGAGCAGTACTTC.

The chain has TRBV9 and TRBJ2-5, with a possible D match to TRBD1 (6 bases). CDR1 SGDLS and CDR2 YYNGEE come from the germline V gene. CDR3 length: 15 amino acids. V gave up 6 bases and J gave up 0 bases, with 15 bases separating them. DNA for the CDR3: TGTGCCAGCACCAAACAAGAGGGGGACCAAGAGACCCAGTACTTC. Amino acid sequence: CASTKQEGDQETQYF. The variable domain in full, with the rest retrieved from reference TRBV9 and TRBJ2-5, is DSGVTQTPKHLITATGQRVTLRCSPRSGDLSVYWYQQSLDQGLQFLIQYYNGEERAKGNILERFSAQQFPDLHSELNLSSLELGDSALYFCASTKQEGDQETQYFGPGTRLLVL.

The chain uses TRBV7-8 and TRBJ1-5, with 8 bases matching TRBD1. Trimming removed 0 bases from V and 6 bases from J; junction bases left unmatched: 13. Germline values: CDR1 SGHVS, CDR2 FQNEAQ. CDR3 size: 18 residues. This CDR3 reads CASSLADSGGRGPQPQHF. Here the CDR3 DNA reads TGTGCCAGCAGCTTAGCGGATTCGGGAGGCAGGGGGCCTCAGCCCCAGCATTTT.

The CDR3 protein is CASSLELAGVNEQFF. The DNA for the CDR3 is TGTGCCAGCAGCTTAGAACTAGCGGGAGTCAATGAGCAGTTCTTC. The V call is TRBV11-1, the J call TRBJ2-1, with 11 bases aligning to TRBD2. CDR1 and CDR2 from the germline V gene are SGHAT and FQDESV (reference sequence). The CDR3 has 15 residues. Trimming at V came to 1 base and at J to 6 bases, leaving 2 bases not matched to a gene.

The CDR3: CASSKRDSPSNQPQHF. The CDR3 DNA follows: TGTGCCAGCAGCAAAAGGGACAGCCCTAGCAATCAGCCCCAGCATTTT. The rearrangement links TRBV21-1 to TRBJ1-5; whether TRBD1, the table's D call, matches the DNA was not checked. TRBV21-1 is annotated as a pseudogene. The CDR3 covers 16 residues.

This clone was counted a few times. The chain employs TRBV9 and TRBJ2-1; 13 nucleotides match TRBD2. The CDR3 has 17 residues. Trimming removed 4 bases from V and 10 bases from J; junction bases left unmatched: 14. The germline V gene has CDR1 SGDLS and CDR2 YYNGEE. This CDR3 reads CASSPTGTSGIAGEQFF. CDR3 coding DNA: TGTGCCAGCAGCCCGACCGGGACTAGCGGGATAGCGGGCGAGCAGTTCTTC.

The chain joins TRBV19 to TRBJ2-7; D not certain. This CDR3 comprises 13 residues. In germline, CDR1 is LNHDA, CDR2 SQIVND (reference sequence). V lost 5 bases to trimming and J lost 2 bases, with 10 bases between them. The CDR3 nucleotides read TGTGCCAGTAGTTACGGTCCGGCCTACGAGCAGTACTTC. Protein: CASSYGPAYEQYF.

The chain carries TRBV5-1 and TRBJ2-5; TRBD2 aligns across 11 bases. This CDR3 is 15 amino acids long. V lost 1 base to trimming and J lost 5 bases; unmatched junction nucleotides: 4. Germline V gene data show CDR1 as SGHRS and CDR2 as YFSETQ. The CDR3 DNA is TGCGCCAGCAGCTTGACTAGCGGGAGTTCGGAGACCCAGTACTTC. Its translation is CASSLTSGSSETQYF. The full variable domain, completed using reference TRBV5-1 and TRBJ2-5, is KAGVTQTPRYLIKTRGQQVTLSCSPISGHRSVSWYQQTPGQGLQFLFEYFSETQRNKGNFPGRFSGRQFSNSRSEMNVSTLELGDSALYLCASSLTSGSSETQYFGPGTRLLVL.

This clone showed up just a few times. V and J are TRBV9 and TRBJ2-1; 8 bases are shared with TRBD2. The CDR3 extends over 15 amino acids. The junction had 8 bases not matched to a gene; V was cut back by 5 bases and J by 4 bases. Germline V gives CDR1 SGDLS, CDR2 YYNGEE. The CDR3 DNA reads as TGTGCCAGCAGTCTACTAGCGGACAAGTACAATGAGCAGTTCTTC. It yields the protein CASSLLADKYNEQFF.

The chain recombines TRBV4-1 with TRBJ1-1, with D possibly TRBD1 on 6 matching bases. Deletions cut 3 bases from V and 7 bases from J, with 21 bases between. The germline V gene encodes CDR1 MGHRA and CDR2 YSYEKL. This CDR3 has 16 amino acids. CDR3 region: CASSQSGGPNPDEAFF. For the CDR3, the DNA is TGCGCCAGCAGCCAGAGCGGGGGCCCGAACCCGGATGAAGCTTTCTTT.

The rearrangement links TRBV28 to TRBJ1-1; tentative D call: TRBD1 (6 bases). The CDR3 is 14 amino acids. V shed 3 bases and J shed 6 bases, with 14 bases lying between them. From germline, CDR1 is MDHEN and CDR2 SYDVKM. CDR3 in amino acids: CASSFIGGGAEAFF. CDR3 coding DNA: TGTGCCAGCAGTTTTATAGGGGGGGGTGCTGAAGCTTTCTTT.